One and the same sample provided the 12 T cell receptor beta chains below, sequenced in a study of blood T cell repertoires in COVID-19. This table comes from immunoSEQ multiplex PCR, and its TCRdb copy is limited to in-frame clones, with some not included. The sample consists of about 44,000 clones, around 80% of them appearing once. Sample: peripheral blood. All receptors derive from a human donor in a cohort sampled during active COVID-19.

This clone showed up just once. The genes are TRBV3-1 (or the pseudogene TRBV3-2) and TRBJ2-1, with 7 bases fitting TRBD2. Germline CDR1 LGHDT, CDR2 YNNKEL (reference sequence). CDR3 length equals 17 residues. J lost 2 bases, V lost 4 bases, and 11 bases had no gene match. The chain's CDR3 is CASSRQPGGGTYNEQFF. In nucleotides, the CDR3 is TGTGCCAGCAGCCGACAGCCGGGCGGGGGTACCTACAATGAGCAGTTCTTC.

J is TRBJ1-1 and V is TRBV19, with a weak D call TRBD1 (5 bases). V was shortened by 5 bases and J by 0 bases, with 10 bases between the two germline ends. This CDR3 region has 14 residues. CDR1 is LNHDA, CDR2 SQIVND, per germline (reference sequence). CDR3: CASSLGGVNTEAFF. The CDR3 nucleotides are TGTGCCAGTAGTCTCGGGGGGGTGAACACTGAAGCTTTCTTT.

This clone was seen once. This chain connects TRBV3-1 (or the pseudogene TRBV3-2) to TRBJ1-1; D is possibly TRBD1 (6 bases). V dropped 4 bases and J dropped 5 bases, with 17 bases sitting between them. In germline, CDR1 is LGHDT, CDR2 YNNKEL (reference sequence). CDR3 size: 15 residues. CDR3 in amino acids: CASSRDNSQGTEAFF. The CDR3 DNA reads TGTGCCAGCAGCCGGGACAATAGCCAGGGGACTGAAGCTTTCTTT.

V is TRBV29-1 and J is TRBJ1-1; D call uncertain. V lost 4 bases, J lost 2 bases, and 20 bases lay in between. CDR1 SQVTM and CDR2 ANQGSEA come from the germline V gene. This CDR3 is built from 16 residues. Here the CDR3 DNA reads TGCAGCGTTGGTTTTGCAGGCGGGGATAGTAACACTGAAGCTTTCTTT. This gives the protein CSVGFAGGDSNTEAFF.

V usage is TRBV27 and J usage is TRBJ2-1, with TRBD2 matching 16 bases. V shed 7 bases, J shed 7 bases, and the junction held 16 bases outside the gene matches. CDR3 length equals 19 residues. CDR1 is MNHEY and CDR2 is SMNVEV in the germline V gene (reference sequence). CDR3 region: CASKRTGTSGGAWSNEQFF. The CDR3 DNA follows: TGTGCCAGCAAACGAACCGGGACTAGCGGGGGGGCCTGGTCGAATGAGCAGTTCTTC.

The count of this clone is one. V gene TRBV2 combines with J gene TRBJ2-7; the D is unclear. Germline V lookup: CDR1 SNHLY, CDR2 FYNNEI. V lost 6 bases to trimming and J lost 6 bases, with 12 bases between them. The CDR3 extends over 12 amino acids. As DNA, the CDR3 is TGTGCCAGCAGCCCCGAATCGGGCGAGCAGTACTTC. This sequence encodes CASSPESGEQYF.

The J gene is TRBJ2-5, the V gene TRBV5-4, with 7 positions matching TRBD2. CDR3 size: 16 residues. The V gene's germline CDR1 is SGHNT and CDR2 YYREEE (reference sequence). V was pared by 0 bases and J by 5 bases, with 10 bases of the junction left unmatched. CDR3 DNA: TGTGCCAGCAGCTTGGTTGCCCAGCGGGGCCGCGAGACCCAGTACTTC. Its protein is CASSLVAQRGRETQYF.

The gene calls are TRBV24-1 and TRBJ1-5; 10 bases match TRBD1. Germline V CDR1 and CDR2: KGHDR, SFDVKD. There are 13 residues in the CDR3. Trimming cost V 7 bases and J 7 bases; bases outside gene matches: 3. Here the CDR3 DNA reads TGTGCCACCAGCCGGGACAGGGGACAGCCCCAGCATTTT. This encodes CATSRDRGQPQHF.

CDR3 loop: CASSSGTVGTEAFF. CDR3 coding DNA: TGTGCCAGCAGCTCGGGGACAGTTGGCACTGAAGCTTTCTTT. The chain joins TRBV5-4 to TRBJ1-1; 7 bases are a match to TRBD1. From germline, CDR1 is SGHNT and CDR2 YYREEE (reference sequence). The CDR3 covers 14 residues. V was clipped by 3 bases and J by 4 bases; unmatched bases: 6.

The J gene is TRBJ2-2, the V gene TRBV5-6; TRBD2 agrees at 13 bases. Germline values: CDR1 SGHDT, CDR2 YYEEEE. The CDR3 spans 17 residues. V lost 2 bases to trimming and J lost 4 bases; unmatched junction nucleotides: 5. The CDR3 protein is CASSLLAGGSGTGELFF. The CDR3 nucleotides read TGTGCCAGCAGCTTACTAGCGGGGGGGTCCGGCACCGGGGAGCTGTTTTTT.

The chain links TRBV27 to TRBJ2-7, with D tentatively TRBD1 (6 bases). Germline CDR1 reads MNHEY; CDR2 reads SMNVEV (reference sequence). CDR3 length: 13 residues. Trimming took off 5 bases at V and 1 base at J, with 9 bases between the two ends. CDR3 sequence: CASSIRGSYEQYF. The CDR3 DNA reads as TGTGCCAGCAGTATCAGGGGATCCTACGAGCAGTACTTC.

This clone was found once. The V call is TRBV4-2, the J call TRBJ2-1; TRBD2 is a possible D gene (6 bases). Germline lookup yields CDR1 LGHNA and CDR2 YNFKEQ. The V end was cut by 3 bases, the J end by 6 bases, with 15 bases between. CDR3 length: 15 residues. CDR3 nucleotide sequence: TGTGCCAGCAGCCAGACAGCGGGTCCATCCAATGAGCAGTTCTTC. Protein: CASSQTAGPSNEQFF.